The clone carrying this TCR beta chain was seen a single time. This specimen belongs to a study of blood T cell repertoires in COVID-19. Study as a whole: Italy, Spain and the United States were the sources of the convalescent and acute COVID-19 samples. The analysed material was cDNA or gDNA that came from T cells, B-cell-depleted T cells, or PBMCs.

CDR3 length: 12 residues. Germline V CDR1 and CDR2: SGHDN, FVKESK. V shed 2 bases, J shed 12 bases, and the junction held 5 bases outside the gene matches. Original handling: Researchers report that nucleated cell counts were estimated from reference gene primer amplification. Assay: immunoSEQ multiplex PCR; the TCRdb copy retains only in-frame clones and omits some. Clonal size and the V and J genes are those of that table, whereas D and trimming came from the DNA. The sample includes about 87,000 clones, approximately 75% of them seen just once. The sample comprised peripheral blood. V gene TRBV14 combines with J gene TRBJ2-3; 7 positions agree with TRBD1. This receptor was obtained from a woman aged 45-65 years with acute or convalescent COVID-19. DNA of the CDR3: TGTGCCAGCAGCCAAACAGGGGCTAAACAGTATTTT. Translated, it gives CASSQTGAKQYF.